The clone carrying this TCR beta chain was seen a few times. The PCR used 60 V beta and 13 J beta primers. Here immunoSEQ multiplex PCR was the method, and the copy in TCRdb shows in-frame clones only, minus some. The table lists around 90,000 clones, 79% of them singletons. The data belong to a study of glioma-infiltrating T cells after dendritic cell vaccination. Looking at the study overall: Patients had newly diagnosed or recurrent glioblastoma and received dendritic cell vaccines. Autologous tumor lysate-pulsed dendritic cell vaccination was given between the early 2000s and the early 2010s. Monocyte-derived dendritic cells, cultured seven days with IL-4 and GM-CSF, were pulsed with autologous tumor lysate.

The CDR3 length is 13 residues. CDR1 and CDR2 (germline): SGHRS, YFSETQ. The V end was cut by 4 bases, the J end by 7 bases, with 13 bases between. The clonotype originates from a human donor with glioblastoma. V and J are TRBV5-1 and TRBJ2-3; the D gene is possibly TRBD2 (6 bases). Sequencing used blood, obtained before dendritic cell vaccination. CDR3: CASSLYGGNTQYF. The CDR3 bases are TGCGCCAGCAGCCTTTATGGGGGGAATACGCAGTATTTT.